This TCR beta chain originates from a study of T cell repertoires in cytomegalovirus infection. TCRdb reanalysed the reads using MiXCR and keeps one entry per CDR3 protein. In the table there are around 140,000 distinct CDR3 sequences, about 6.5% of which are singletons. The sample consisted of PBMCs. This receptor was taken from a human donor in good health (CMV status not recorded). Some clones in this sample may be carry-over from other donors' samples.

The CDR3 region is CASSFGSNVAGELFF. For the CDR3, the DNA is TGCGCCAGCAGCTTCGGTAGCAACGTAGCCGGGGAGCTGTTTTTT. The rearrangement links TRBV5-1 to TRBJ2-2, with D uncertain. Trimming took off 2 bases at V and 6 bases at J, with 14 bases between the two ends. The CDR3 loop spans 15 amino acids. Germline CDR1 and CDR2: SGHRS and YFSETQ.